Included here is one T cell receptor beta chain sequence, with context. The data stem from a study of blood T cell repertoires in COVID-19. Germline values: CDR1 MNHEY, CDR2 SMNVEV (reference sequence). This CDR3 has 16 residues. Trimming cost V 6 bases and J 2 bases, with 20 bases left between them. Sequenced by immunoSEQ multiplex PCR; TCRdb stores in-frame clones only, minus some. Among around 250,000 clones listed, around 83% were seen once. The sequenced material came from peripheral blood. The clonotype originates from a woman between 40 and 50 years old who had recovered from COVID-19. This chain connects TRBV27 to TRBJ2-7; D perhaps matches TRBD1 (6 bases). The DNA for the CDR3 is TGTGCCAGCAGGCGAACCGGGACAAGGAAAACCTACGAGCAGTACTTC. This sequence encodes CASRRTGTRKTYEQYF.